This TCR beta chain comes out of a study of post-analysis software for immune sequencing data. On the study more broadly: Recorded disease courses covered relapsing-remitting, secondary progressive and progressive-relapsing multiple sclerosis. Some patients had no subtype annotation.

Study-wide findings and caveats: Those samples that were prepared in the same batch co-clustered strongly by F measure. Controls showed lower frequencies than patients for 5 or 6 TRBV segments, and TRBV5-6, TRBV5-1 and TRBV20-1 were among these. Among multiple sclerosis patients, normalized Chao1 diversity was significantly below that of controls.

V was shortened by 4 bases and J by 3 bases, with 18 bases between the two germline ends. The CDR3 has 16 residues. Concerning this clonotype: Its antigen is not identified.

Prepared libraries of TCR beta cDNA carried unique molecular identifiers. MiXCR, run by TCRdb on the PCR reads, gives a single entry per CDR3 protein. The table includes hundreds of thousands of distinct CDR3 sequences, 45% detected once. The source material was blood. This sequence originates from a girl under 18 with multiple sclerosis. The chain couples TRBV12-3 or TRBV12-4 to TRBJ1-2, with D perhaps TRBD1 (5 bases). The CDR3 protein is CASSSVPTWGHYGYTF. The CDR3 DNA follows: TGTGCCAGCAGTTCGGTCCCGACCTGGGGCCACTATGGCTACACCTTC.